Shown below are 21 T cell receptor beta chains from a single sample sequenced in a study of T cells in Graves' hyperthyroidism and ophthalmopathy (dated by TCRdb to between 2018 and 2021). Library method: multiplex PCR. TCRdb records Illumina HiSeq 2000 as the sequencer. Amplification of TCR beta CDR3 regions was carried out from RNA transcripts. The TCR CDR3 was subjected to a first round of RT-PCR using the HTBI primer set and the Qiagen OneStep RT-PCR kit. TCRdb reworked the public reads: Q25 trimming with fastp, MiXCR clone assembly, productive beta chains retained. Here each entry gathers all rows of one CDR3 protein and keeps the most common genes and DNA. Recorded for this sample are around 500,000 distinct CDR3 sequences; around 16% of them occurred a single time. 25% to 30% of the sample is taken by the ten largest. Sequencing was performed on blood. The receptors here all came from a woman in her 30s with Graves' ophthalmopathy.

For the CDR3, the DNA is TGTGCCTCTACATGGGTGGGGGGGGGCCACGAGCAGTACTTC. Amino acid sequence: CASTWVGGGHEQYF. J is TRBJ2-7 and V is TRBV27; maybe TRBD2 (7 bases). Trimming pared 11 bases from V and 5 bases from J, leaving 22 bases between. Germline V lookup: CDR1 MNHEY, CDR2 SMNVEV (reference sequence). This CDR3 contains 14 residues.

This clonotype was seen many times. The V and J genes are TRBV9 and TRBJ2-7; 7 nucleotides align to TRBD2. Germline V gives CDR1 SGDLS, CDR2 YYNGEE. V lost 4 bases and J lost 2; bases outside the gene matches: 6. The CDR3 has 14 residues. The CDR3 DNA reads TGTGCCAGCAGCCCAGTGGCGGGAGCCTACGAGCAGTACTTC. It yields the protein CASSPVAGAYEQYF.

In this sample, this clonotype turned up many times. CDR3 amino acids: CASKQSGGPNQPQHF. Here the CDR3 DNA reads TGTGCCAGCAAACAATCCGGGGGGCCTAATCAGCCCCAGCATTTT. This chain joins TRBV6-2 or TRBV6-3 and TRBJ1-5; D is possibly TRBD1 (6 bases). From germline, CDR1 is MNHEY and CDR2 SVGEGT. V lost 7 bases and J lost 4, with 17 bases in between. The CDR3 runs to 15 residues.

This clonotype appeared many times. The chain uses TRBV4-1 and TRBJ1-5; D might be TRBD1 (6 bases). V was cut by 4 bases and J by 7 bases, with 17 bases left in between. The CDR3 has 15 residues. Germline CDR1 MGHRA, CDR2 YSYEKL. CDR3 in amino acids: CASSLSGGAGQPQHF. CDR3 DNA sequence: TGCGCCAGCAGCCTATCGGGGGGCGCGGGGCAGCCCCAGCATTTT.

In its sample, this clonotype was seen a few times. The chain couples TRBV6-5 to TRBJ1-1; 11 bases map to TRBD1. The CDR3 length is 18 residues. Germline V gives CDR1 MNHEY, CDR2 SVGAGI. Trimming took 2 bases from V and 1 from J; bases not matched to a gene: 9. The CDR3 sequence is CASSYPRTGGIGNTEAFF. As DNA, the CDR3 is TGTGCCAGCAGTTACCCTAGGACAGGGGGCATAGGGAACACTGAAGCTTTCTTT.

The chain recombines TRBV28 with TRBJ1-1; D possibly corresponds to TRBD1 (6 bases). CDR1 is MDHEN and CDR2 is SYDVKM in the germline V gene. V was trimmed by 7 bases and J by 0 bases, leaving 12 bases between them. The CDR3 is 14 residues long. CDR3 sequence reads: CASIAGAMNTEAFF. CDR3 sequence (DNA): TGTGCCAGCATCGCAGGGGCAATGAACACTGAAGCTTTCTTT.

There are a few counts of this clonotype. V is TRBV28 and J is TRBJ2-7, with D perhaps assigned TRBD1 or TRBD2 (5 bases each). Germline-derived CDR1 and CDR2 are MDHEN and SYDVKM. This CDR3 is built from 15 residues. V lost 6 bases and J lost 0, with 15 bases in between. Here the CDR3 DNA reads TGTGCCAGCAGCCTCCTTGGGGGAGTCTCCTACGAGCAGTACTTC. It encodes CASSLLGGVSYEQYF.

This clonotype has ten or more counts. The chain employs TRBV30 and TRBJ2-7, with 8 nucleotides matching TRBD2. Per germline, CDR1 GTSNPN and CDR2 SVGIG (reference sequence). V lost 3 bases, J lost 2 bases, and 6 bases stayed unmatched. CDR3 size: 14 residues. CDR3 sequence (DNA): TGTGCCTGGAGACCCCGGGGGGGCCCCTACGAGCAGTACTTC. Its translation is CAWRPRGGPYEQYF.

This clonotype was counted at least ten times. The V gene is TRBV7-2, the J gene TRBJ2-5; maybe TRBD2 (6 bases). Per germline, CDR1 SGHTA and CDR2 FQGNSA. V was shortened by 5 bases and J by 0 bases, with 10 bases between the two germline ends. The CDR3 runs to 14 residues. The chain's CDR3 is CASSAGLYQETQYF. In nucleotides, the CDR3 is TGTGCCAGCAGCGCTGGACTATACCAAGAGACCCAGTACTTC.

This clonotype was counted many times. The chain has TRBV18 and TRBJ2-1; 7 nucleotides line up with TRBD2. CDR1 and CDR2 from the germline V gene are KGHSH and LQKENI. The CDR3 contains 15 residues. The V gene end was trimmed by 4 bases and the J gene end by 2 bases; junction bases not matched to a gene: 5. The CDR3 bases are TGTGCCAGCTCACTACGACTAGCAACCTACAATGAGCAGTTCTTC. Translated, it gives CASSLRLATYNEQFF.

This clonotype has at least ten counts. This rearrangement joins TRBV4-3 to TRBJ1-2; maybe TRBD1 (5 bases). From germline, CDR1 is LGHNA and CDR2 YSLEER. V was cut by 0 bases and J by 3 bases, with 11 bases left in between. The CDR3 is made up of 15 amino acids. As DNA, the CDR3 is TGCGCCAGCAGCCAAGATTGGGACGGACACTATGGCTACACCTTC. This codes for CASSQDWDGHYGYTF.

In its sample, this clonotype was seen a few times. The V gene is TRBV28, the J gene TRBJ2-6, with D unclear. Germline V gives CDR1 MDHEN, CDR2 SYDVKM. This CDR3 contains 17 residues. The ends were cut back, 2 bases at V and 4 bases at J, with 15 bases in the middle. In nucleotides, the CDR3 is TGTGCCAGCAGTTTAACATCCGGGCGGCGGGGGGCCAACGTCCTGACTTTC. Its protein is CASSLTSGRRGANVLTF.

The rearrangement links TRBV9 to TRBJ2-1; 7 nucleotides agree with TRBD2. The V and J ends lost 3 bases and 4 bases, in that order; junction bases with no gene match: 16. Germline V gene lookup returns CDR1 SGDLS and CDR2 YYNGEE. The CDR3 is 18 residues long. The chain's CDR3 is CASSAPPLWRERYNEQFF. The CDR3 DNA reads as TGTGCCAGCAGCGCTCCGCCGCTCTGGCGGGAGAGGTACAATGAGCAGTTCTTC. Full variable domain (outside the CDR3, taken from reference TRBV9 and TRBJ2-1): DSGVTQTPKHLITATGQRVTLRCSPRSGDLSVYWYQQSLDQGLQFLIQYYNGEERAKGNILERFSAQQFPDLHSELNLSSLELGDSALYFCASSAPPLWRERYNEQFFGPGTRLTVL.

This clonotype turned up a few times. One junction end disagrees with the germline gene, perhaps due to a read error. The chain has TRBV27 and TRBJ1-1, with TRBD1 identical over 7 bases. The germline V gene encodes CDR1 MNHEY and CDR2 SMNVEV (reference sequence). CDR3 size: 15 residues. The CDR3 here is CASSLTGTANTEALF. CDR3 DNA: TGTGCCAGCAGTTTAACCGGGACAGCGAACACTGAAGCTCTCTTT.

The sample holds many counts of this clonotype. This chain links TRBV29-1 with TRBJ2-7; 9 bases agree with TRBD2. Trimming cost V 0 bases and J 1 base; bases outside gene matches: 7. Germline V CDR1 and CDR2: SQVTM, ANQGSEA. The CDR3 totals 16 residues. The CDR3 sequence is CSVEEPTSGRSYEQYF. For the CDR3, the DNA is TGCAGCGTTGAAGAGCCTACTAGCGGGCGTTCCTACGAGCAGTACTTC.

This clonotype was counted at least ten times. The chain couples TRBV28 to TRBJ2-3; 8 bases line up with TRBD1. V was pared by 7 bases and J by 0 bases, with 9 bases of the junction left unmatched. CDR3 length equals 16 residues. Germline lookup yields CDR1 MDHEN and CDR2 SYDVKM. The CDR3 spells CASKTTGAQSTDTQYF. CDR3 DNA: TGTGCCAGCAAAACGACAGGGGCGCAAAGCACAGATACGCAGTATTTT.

This clonotype came up many times. This chain links TRBV13 with TRBJ2-3; the match to TRBD2 covers 8 bases. Germline V CDR1 and CDR2: PRHDT, FYEKMQ (reference sequence). The ends lost 2 bases at V and 4 bases at J; junction bases unmatched: 8. This CDR3 has 16 amino acids. In nucleotides, the CDR3 is TGTGCCAGCAGCTTACTTGGCGGGAGGACCGCAGATACGCAGTATTTT. Encoded protein: CASSLLGGRTADTQYF.

This clonotype was recorded at least ten times. This chain uses TRBV28 with TRBJ2-3; D remains unclear. Germline V gives CDR1 MDHEN, CDR2 SYDVKM. This CDR3 has 12 amino acids. Trimming took 8 bases from V and 4 from J, leaving 10 bases between them. CDR3 sequence (DNA): TGTGCCAGCCTGACACCGGCAGATACGCAGTATTTT. Protein product: CASLTPADTQYF.

Comments on this clonotype: A much larger clonotype is one base distant, so this may be a read error. The chain carries TRBV7-9 and TRBJ2-1; TRBD2 matches at 8 bases. Trimming cost V 7 bases and J 2 bases; bases outside gene matches: 7. Germline CDR1 is SEHNR and CDR2 is FQNEAQ (reference sequence). The CDR3 spans 15 residues. This CDR3 is CASTLSGTPYNEQFF. DNA of the CDR3: TGTGCCAGCACCCTTAGCGGGACCCCCTACAATGAGCAGTTCTTC. Combining the CDR3 with reference TRBV7-9 and TRBJ2-1 gives the whole variable domain DTGVSQNPRHKITKRGQNVTFRCDPISEHNRLYWYRQTLGQGPEFLTYFQNEAQLEKSRLLSDRFSAERPKGSFSTLEIQRTEQGDSAMYLCASTLSGTPYNEQFFGPGTRLTVL.

This clonotype occurred many times. This rearrangement joins TRBV3-1 to TRBJ2-1; D unresolved. Germline V gene data show CDR1 as LGHDT and CDR2 as YNNKEL (reference sequence). V was shortened by 1 base and J by 5 bases, with 6 bases between the two germline ends. The CDR3 is 13 amino acids. The CDR3 nucleotides read TGTGCCAGCAGCCAAGGCTACGACAATGAGCAGTTCTTC. Its translation is CASSQGYDNEQFF.

The V gene is TRBV4-1, the J gene TRBJ2-3; 13 bases map to TRBD2. The CDR3 extends over 18 amino acids. CDR1 is MGHRA and CDR2 is YSYEKL in the germline V gene. Losses at the gene ends were 4 bases for V and 5 bases for J; bases not matched to a gene: 12. Written as DNA, the CDR3 is TGCGCCAGCAGCCGCACCGGGACTAGCGGGATGGGGAAAGATACGCAGTATTTT. Translation gives CASSRTGTSGMGKDTQYF.